The clone carrying this T cell receptor (beta chain) was observed a handful of times. Its antigen is currently unknown. The CDR3 sequence is 13 residues long. Looked up from germline, CDR1 is SGHTA and CDR2 is FQGTGA. V was pared by 6 bases and J by 0 bases, with 8 bases between. The protocol was immunoSEQ multiplex PCR, while the TCRdb copy is restricted to in-frame clones and leaves out a portion. The sample includes roughly 300,000 clones, around 70% of them seen just once. This sample was taken from a study of shared clonotypes between healthy human individuals. As for the study in general: CD8 memory received one plate per donor, CD8 naive two, CD4 memory three and CD4 naive three.

Overall study results and limits: As a rule, naive subsets had a larger estimated richness than memory subsets. Only a few donors were included, so the genetic and exposure-history diversity represented was limited.

This TCR derives from a man between 25 and 39 years old in good health. The specimen sequenced was memory CD4+ T cells sorted from blood. This sample's subset: CD45RA-negative fraction. V gene TRBV7-3 combines with J gene TRBJ1-1, with D unclear. The CDR3 region has the DNA TGTGCCAGCAGAAGGAGCCTGAACACTGAAGCTTTCTTT. It encodes CASRRSLNTEAFF.